This passage covers 10 T cell receptor beta chains from one sample sequenced in a study of blood T cell repertoires in COVID-19. The method was immunoSEQ multiplex PCR; TCRdb's version includes in-frame clones alone and lacks a portion of them. Of 90,000 to 140,000 clones in the sample, about 75% are singletons; the top ten hold approximately 19%. Source material: peripheral blood. The receptors were sampled from a woman aged 70-85 years with acute or convalescent COVID-19.

J is TRBJ2-3 and V is TRBV6-4; maybe TRBD1 (6 bases). Germline-derived CDR1 and CDR2 are MRHNA and SNTAGT. V was shortened by 2 bases and J by 3 bases, with 9 bases between the two germline ends. CDR3 length: 14 amino acids. CDR3 in DNA: TGTGCCAGCAGTGACGACAGGAGAACAGATACGCAGTATTTT. As protein: CASSDDRRTDTQYF.

The gene calls are TRBV28 and TRBJ2-7, with a weak D call TRBD1 (5 bases). The CDR3 is 14 amino acids. Trimming shortened V by 2 bases and J by 3 bases, and 11 bases separated the two germline ends. From germline, CDR1 is MDHEN and CDR2 SYDVKM. The CDR3: CASSLGQGGYEQYF. The CDR3 bases are TGTGCCAGCAGTTTAGGCCAGGGCGGCTACGAGCAGTACTTC.

The chain couples TRBV6-5 to TRBJ1-1; 8 positions match TRBD1. Germline loops: CDR1 MNHEY, CDR2 SVGAGI. V lost 8 bases, J lost 2 bases, and 10 bases stayed unmatched. The CDR3 sequence is 15 residues long. CDR3 in amino acids: CASFDRGGGNTEAFF. The CDR3 DNA is TGTGCCAGCTTCGACAGGGGCGGGGGCAACACTGAAGCTTTCTTT.

V is TRBV5-1 and J is TRBJ1-1, with 8 bases aligning to TRBD1. There are 15 residues in the CDR3. Germline V gene data show CDR1 as SGHRS and CDR2 as YFSETQ. Losses at the gene ends were 2 bases for V and 5 bases for J; bases not matched to a gene: 8. The CDR3 sequence is CASSFSSRGRTEAFF. In DNA form, the CDR3 reads TGCGCCAGCAGCTTTTCGAGCAGGGGGCGAACTGAAGCTTTCTTT.

The rearrangement uses TRBV12-3 or TRBV12-4 and TRBJ2-7, with D perhaps matching TRBD1 (6 bases). V was trimmed by 5 bases and J by 6 bases, leaving 14 bases between them. CDR3 length equals 13 residues. CDR3 residues: CASSPRGPIEQYF. The CDR3 bases are TGTGCCAGCAGTCCCAGGGGACCTATCGAGCAGTACTTC.

This chain uses TRBV7-5 with TRBJ1-5; the DNA was not used to check the table's D call, TRBD1. TRBV7-5 is a pseudogene. The CDR3 contains 18 residues. The CDR3 nucleotides are TGTGTCAGAAGCCCCCCCCAGGGGGCCGTCAGTAGCAATCAGCCCCAGCATTTT. It yields the protein CVRSPPQGAVSSNQPQHF.

The chain recombines TRBV7-8 with TRBJ1-1, with D uncertain. The germline V gene encodes CDR1 SGHVS and CDR2 FQNEAQ. V was trimmed by 1 base and J by 0 bases, leaving 9 bases between them. This CDR3 contains 15 residues. The CDR3 protein is CASSLDTPMNTEAFF. CDR3 DNA sequence: TGTGCCAGCAGCTTAGATACACCCATGAACACTGAAGCTTTCTTT.

In this sample, this clone turned up a few times. Here the CDR3 DNA reads TGTGCCAGCAGTCTCGGACAGGCACACTCTGGAAACACCATATATTTT. Translation gives CASSLGQAHSGNTIYF. The V and J genes are TRBV2 and TRBJ1-3; TRBD1 matches 7 bases. The CDR3 length is 16 residues. In germline, CDR1 is SNHLY, CDR2 FYNNEI. The junction had 7 bases not matched to a gene; V was cut back by 5 bases and J by 0 bases.

In this sample, this clone turned up a few times. In DNA form, the CDR3 reads TGTGCCAGCAGCTTACGAACGCGTCGGGCTGAAGCTTTCTTT. The encoded protein is CASSLRTRRAEAFF. The chain recombines TRBV5-4 with TRBJ1-1; D unresolved. V was shortened by 2 bases and J by 6 bases, with 14 bases between the two germline ends. CDR3 length: 14 amino acids. The germline V gene has CDR1 SGHNT and CDR2 YYREEE (reference sequence).

The chain carries TRBV7-6 and TRBJ2-2; no clear D gene. With 3 bases removed from V and 3 bases from J, the gap between germline ends came to 17 bases. The CDR3 is made up of 17 amino acids. Per germline, CDR1 SGHVS and CDR2 FNYEAQ. CDR3 nucleotides: TGTGCCAGCAGCTTCCGCTTTGGAGCGCCGGACACCGGGGAGCTGTTTTTT. Encoded protein: CASSFRFGAPDTGELFF.